Listed below are T cell receptor beta chains from one sample, sequenced in a study of beta chain features in type 1 diabetes. Clones were read by immunoSEQ multiplex PCR, and TCRdb kept only the in-frame ones, dropping some. The sample shows a few hundred thousand clones, around 13% of them seen only once. The sample taken for sequencing was naive CD4+ T cells from blood. The receptors come from a man aged 25 to 40 in good health. Both conserved end residues are part of each CDR3. D genes are given only for firm matches. A row's size may be missing; if present it is once, few, many or a size class.

>TRBV18|TRBD1|few|TRBJ2-1
TGTGCCAGCTCACCCCCCCGGACAGGGCAGAATGAGCAGTTCTTC
CASSPPRTGQNEQFF
>TRBV7-3|NA|NA|TRBJ2-3
TGTGCCAGCAGCCCCAACCCCCGAAGCACAGATACGCAGTATTTT
CASSPNPRSTDTQYF
>TRBV4-2|NA|few|TRBJ2-2
TGTGCCAGCAGCCAAGATCTGGGGATCCCGGGGGAGCTGTTTTTT
CASSQDLGIPGELFF
>TRBV6-5|TRBD1|few|TRBJ1-2
TGTGCCAGCAGCCGCGGACAGGGCATCTATGGCTACACCTTC
CASSRGQGIYGYTF
>TRBV30|NA|NA|TRBJ2-1
TGTGCCTGGAGTGTAGGCGGGACAGTAAATGAGCAGCTCTTC
CAWSVGGTVNEQLF
>TRBV30|NA|NA|TRBJ2-3
TGTGCCTGGAGAACCCGGAGGGCTAGCACAGATACGCAGTATTTT
CAWRTRRASTDTQYF
>TRBV7-3|NA|few|TRBJ2-5
TGTGCCAGCAGCCCCCACCGTAGGATGGGGCAAGAGACCCAGTACTTC
CASSPHRRMGQETQYF
>TRBV29-1|NA|few|TRBJ2-5
TGCAGCGTTGATCCAACTGCGGAGACCCAGTACTTC
CSVDPTAETQYF
>TRBV7-9|TRBD2|few|TRBJ2-1
TGTGCCAGCTCGATGGGTAGCGGGGGGCCCTCCTACAATGAGCAGTTCTTC
CASSMGSGGPSYNEQFF
>TRBV7-2|TRBD2|NA|TRBJ2-3
TGTGCCAGCAGCTTAGCCCTAGCGGGAGGGCCGGATACGCAGTATTTT
CASSLALAGGPDTQYF
>TRBV11-2|NA|NA|TRBJ2-7
TGTGCCAGCAGCTTAATCGACTACCGGTCCTACGAGCAGTACTTC
CASSLIDYRSYEQYF
>TRBV7-2|NA|few|TRBJ2-5
TGTGCCAGCAGCTTCGGGGGGCAGGAGACCCAGTACTTC
CASSFGGQETQYF
>TRBV4-3|NA|few|TRBJ1-4
TGCGCCAGCAGCCAAGCCCCGGCCGGGATGAAAAAACTGTTTTTT
CASSQAPAGMKKLFF
>TRBV5-1|TRBD1|NA|TRBJ2-6
TGCGCCAGCAGCACCTACAGGGGCAGCTCTGGGGCCAACGTCCTGACTTTC
CASSTYRGSSGANVLTF
>TRBV30|NA|NA|TRBJ2-5
TGTGCCTGGAGTGTAGGGTCAACACACCAAGAGACCCAGTACTTC
CAWSVGSTHQETQYF
>TRBV7-2|NA|NA|TRBJ2-3
TGTGCCAGCAGCCAAGGTTGGGGAAGTGGAACAGATACGCAGTATTTT
CASSQGWGSGTDTQYF